This TCR beta chain was sequenced in a study of OX40 agonist ivuxolimab in advanced cancers. The overall study: Patients were roughly 87% male with ages roughly 20 to 80, mean around 61. One hepatocellular carcinoma and a couple of cutaneous melanoma patients partially responded.

TCRdb keeps only in-frame clones here, not all; method: immunoSEQ multiplex PCR. The sample records about 93,000 clones, about 91% being singletons. This clone was counted between two and nine times. Trimming removed 11 bases from V and 8 bases from J, with 21 bases in between. The CDR3 length is 13 residues. Looked up from germline, CDR1 is MNHNS and CDR2 is SASEGT. This specimen consisted of CD4+ or CD8+ T cells sorted from blood, obtained in a trial of the OX40 agonist ivuxolimab. V and J are TRBV6-1 and TRBJ1-1; TRBD1 is a possible D gene (5 bases). This receptor was taken from an adult with an advanced solid tumor such as melanoma, head and neck, liver or kidney cancer. The CDR3 DNA reads as TGTGCCGGCCGTCGTGACAGCCTCGGAGAAGCTTTCTTT. It translates to CAGRRDSLGEAFF.